The 32 T cell receptor beta chains below come from one sample, sequenced in a study of shared clonotypes between healthy human individuals. The repertoire was sequenced with immunoSEQ multiplex PCR; TCRdb's copy has only in-frame clones and lacks some. The table records 2,500,000 or so clones, 92% of them present only once. Material for sequencing was naive CD4+ T cells from PBMCs. Noted subset: CD45RA+ positively selected. The receptors were sampled from a man between 18 and 35 years old in good health. Some clones in this sample may be carry-over from other donors' samples.

As for this clone: Relative to the germline gene, one junction end is altered; a read error may explain this. This specimen includes other DNA sequences encoding the same CDR3. The V call is TRBV5-1, the J call TRBJ1-2; TRBD1 agrees at 7 bases. Per germline, CDR1 SGHRS and CDR2 YFSETQ. The CDR3 extends over 12 amino acids. CDR3 region: CASSLGTDGYTF. Written as DNA, the CDR3 is TGTGCCAGCAGCTTGGGGACAGATGGCTACACCTTC.

The chain couples TRBV5-1 to TRBJ2-5, with a tentative D call TRBD2 (6 bases). Trimming shortened V by 4 bases and J by 4 bases, and 14 bases separated the two germline ends. The CDR3 is 14 residues long. Germline V gene data show CDR1 as SGHRS and CDR2 as YFSETQ. The CDR3 loop is CASSAELALETQYF. CDR3 sequence (DNA): TGCGCCAGCAGCGCGGAACTAGCTTTAGAGACCCAGTACTTC.

V usage is TRBV5-1 and J usage is TRBJ2-3; D is unclear. Trimming took 1 base from V and 5 from J, leaving 14 bases between them. The CDR3 consists of 15 residues. Looked up from germline, CDR1 is SGHRS and CDR2 is YFSETQ. This CDR3 is CASSLLFAGGDTQYF. For the CDR3, the DNA is TGCGCCAGCAGCTTGCTATTCGCAGGTGGAGATACGCAGTATTTT.

There are a few counts of this clone. V and J are TRBV2 and TRBJ2-7; possible D gene TRBD2, 5 bases. From germline, CDR1 is SNHLY and CDR2 FYNNEI. V shed 7 bases and J shed 6 bases, with 16 bases lying between them. The CDR3 has 13 amino acids. The CDR3 nucleotides are TGTGCCAGCACCGGGGAACACCCGGGCGAGCAGTACTTC. Its translation: CASTGEHPGEQYF.

This clone was picked up one time. V usage is TRBV5-6 and J usage is TRBJ1-1; D gene uncertain. The CDR3 covers 15 residues. CDR1 is SGHDT, CDR2 YYEEEE, per germline. Between the trimmed V and J ends, which lost 0 bases and 0 bases, there was a span of 9 bases. The CDR3 spells CASSLGGSMNTEAFF. The CDR3 coding sequence is TGTGCCAGCAGCTTGGGCGGAAGCATGAACACTGAAGCTTTCTTT.

The gene calls are TRBV13 and TRBJ2-5, with TRBD2 matching over 10 bases. The trim removed 5 bases at V and 1 base at J, leaving 10 bases unmatched. CDR1 and CDR2 (germline): PRHDT, FYEKMQ (reference sequence). The CDR3 extends over 17 amino acids. CDR3 in DNA: TGTGCCAGCAGCCCTCCCCCAGAGCGGGAGGGCCAAGAGACCCAGTACTTC. This codes for CASSPPPEREGQETQYF.

This rearrangement joins TRBV7-2 to TRBJ2-1; D gene uncertain. Germline V lookup: CDR1 SGHTA, CDR2 FQGNSA. Trimming removed 1 base at V and 3 bases at J, with 10 bases between. This CDR3 is 15 amino acids long. DNA of the CDR3: TGTGCCAGCAGCTTAGATCTGGGAAACTACAATGAGCAGTTCTTC. Protein: CASSLDLGNYNEQFF.

The rearrangement uses TRBV18 and TRBJ2-1, with D tentatively TRBD2 (5 bases). Looked up from germline, CDR1 is KGHSH and CDR2 is LQKENI. V lost 6 bases and J 8 bases, leaving 11 bases between the germline ends. CDR3 length: 12 amino acids. CDR3 coding DNA: TGTGCCAGCTCCTACCTGGGAGATGAGCAGTTCTTC. This translates into CASSYLGDEQFF.

This sequence joins TRBV6-6 and TRBJ2-1, with 12 bases identical to TRBD2. V was clipped by 2 bases and J by 7 bases; unmatched bases: 6. The germline V gene encodes CDR1 MNHNY and CDR2 SVGAGI (reference sequence). CDR3 length equals 16 residues. The DNA of the CDR3 is TGTGCCAGCAGTTACCCGGGACTAGCGGGCAGTAATGAGCAGTTCTTC. Translated: CASSYPGLAGSNEQFF.

This clone came up once. The CDR3 coding sequence is TGTGCCAGCGCTAGCGGGAGGGGTTCGAATACGCAGTATTTT. Protein sequence: CASASGRGSNTQYF. This chain uses TRBV7-8 with TRBJ2-3; 12 bases align to TRBD2. The V gene end was trimmed by 8 bases and the J gene end by 7 bases; junction bases not matched to a gene: 7. The germline V gene has CDR1 SGHVS and CDR2 FQNEAQ. The CDR3 totals 14 residues.

The chain combines TRBV18 with TRBJ2-3, with a tentative D call TRBD1 (6 bases). CDR3 length: 14 residues. V lost 4 bases, J lost 4 bases, and 12 bases lay in between. The germline CDR1 and CDR2 sequences are KGHSH and LQKENI. CDR3 in amino acids: CASSLTGSADTQYF. The CDR3 nucleotides read TGTGCCAGCTCACTAACAGGGTCAGCAGATACGCAGTATTTT.

This clone was picked up a small number of times. Within the sample, other DNA sequences also encode this same CDR3. The rearrangement links TRBV30 to TRBJ1-1; no reliable D call. V was cut by 2 bases and J by 1 base, with 8 bases left in between. The V gene's germline CDR1 is GTSNPN and CDR2 SVGIG (reference sequence). The CDR3 totals 13 residues. The CDR3 sequence: CAWSPSPNTEAFF. Here the CDR3 DNA reads TGTGCCTGGAGTCCCAGCCCGAACACTGAAGCTTTCTTT.

Concerning this clone: At one end the junction does not follow the germline gene, possibly because of a read error. The rearrangement links TRBV6-5 to TRBJ1-1; 7 bases line up with TRBD1. Germline CDR1 is MNHEY and CDR2 is SVGAGI. CDR3 length: 14 amino acids. The CDR3 DNA sequence: TGTGCCAGCAGTCCGTTCAGGGGGAACGCTGAAGCTTTCTTT. Translated, it gives CASSPFRGNAEAFF.

The gene calls are TRBV6-1 and TRBJ1-5; D not certain. The CDR3 totals 11 residues. V was pared by 4 bases and J by 10 bases, with 8 bases between. Germline V gene lookup returns CDR1 MNHNS and CDR2 SASEGT. CDR3 sequence reads: CASSGFGPQHF. CDR3 nucleotide sequence: TGTGCCAGCAGTGGGTTCGGCCCCCAGCATTTT.

The rearrangement links TRBV29-1 to TRBJ1-2; D remains ambiguous. The CDR3 contains 12 residues. Germline V CDR1 and CDR2: SQVTM, ANQGSEA. V dropped 2 bases and J dropped 8 bases, with 12 bases sitting between them. In nucleotides, the CDR3 is TGCAGCGTTGAACCCGGACTGAGCGGCTACACCTTC. The encoded protein is CSVEPGLSGYTF.

For the CDR3, the DNA is TGCGCCACCCCAGGGGGGACAGGCACAGATACGCAGTATTTT. Translated, it gives CATPGGTGTDTQYF. This rearrangement joins TRBV10-1 to TRBJ2-3, with D possibly matching TRBD1 (7 bases). Germline lookup yields CDR1 WNHNN and CDR2 SYGVQD (reference sequence). Deletions cut 10 bases from V and 1 base from J, with 15 bases between. CDR3 size: 14 residues.

This clone was counted between two and nine times. The chain employs TRBV14 and TRBJ1-5, with no clear D. The CDR3 consists of 13 residues. Germline-derived CDR1 and CDR2 are SGHDN and FVKESK. Trimming took off 1 base at V and 4 bases at J, with 5 bases between the two ends. The CDR3 loop is CASSQGWNQPQHF. The DNA of the CDR3 is TGTGCCAGCAGCCAAGGATGGAATCAGCCCCAGCATTTT.

This clone has only one observation. This sequence joins TRBV4-1 and TRBJ1-1; 9 bases map to TRBD1. Germline V gene data show CDR1 as MGHRA and CDR2 as YSYEKL. The V gene end was trimmed by 4 bases and the J gene end by 5 bases; junction bases not matched to a gene: 11. The CDR3 runs 16 residues. CDR3 protein: CASSLQGASGATEAFF. The CDR3 nucleotides are TGCGCCAGCAGCCTACAGGGGGCTAGTGGAGCGACTGAAGCTTTCTTT.

This chain connects TRBV28 to TRBJ1-1; D perhaps matches TRBD1 (6 bases). Germline assignment: CDR1 MDHEN and CDR2 SYDVKM. CDR3 length equals 13 residues. Deletions cut 7 bases from V and 4 bases from J, with 13 bases between. DNA for the CDR3: TGTGCCAGCATGGGGGGGGCAGTCACTGAAGCTTTCTTT. This sequence encodes CASMGGAVTEAFF.

This sequence joins TRBV11-2 and TRBJ2-5; 12 positions match TRBD2. The CDR3 contains 16 residues. With V trimmed by 5 bases and J by 1 base, 5 bases remained unmatched. CDR1 and CDR2 from the germline V gene are SGHAT and FQNNGV. The CDR3 DNA is TGTGCCAGCAGCGGGGGACTAGCGGGCGCCCAAGAGACCCAGTACTTC. Translated, it gives CASSGGLAGAQETQYF.

This sequence joins TRBV18 and TRBJ2-3; D is ambiguous. CDR3 length: 13 amino acids. Germline CDR1 is KGHSH and CDR2 is LQKENI. V was trimmed by 2 bases and J by 4 bases, leaving 7 bases between them. DNA of the CDR3: TGTGCCAGCTCACCAGAGTTGGCAGATACGCAGTATTTT. It codes for CASSPELADTQYF.

The chain recombines TRBV28 with TRBJ1-4; weak D call: TRBD1 (6 bases). CDR1 is MDHEN, CDR2 SYDVKM, per germline. The CDR3 sequence is 15 residues long. Trimming removed 2 bases at V and 7 bases at J, with 14 bases between. CDR3 nucleotide sequence: TGTGCCAGCAGTTTAGTTAGGGGGGACGGTGAAAAACTGTTTTTT. It yields the protein CASSLVRGDGEKLFF.

The gene calls are TRBV7-9 and TRBJ1-4; D remains unclear. CDR1 and CDR2 from the germline V gene are SEHNR and FQNEAQ (reference sequence). The CDR3 is 14 residues long. The V and J ends lost 1 base and 5 bases respectively, with 8 bases between them. The DNA for the CDR3 is TGTGCCAGCAGCTTAGGATCCCCGAATGAAAAACTGTTTTTT. The encoded protein is CASSLGSPNEKLFF.

The chain uses TRBV9 and TRBJ2-5; 7 bases are a match to TRBD2. The ends lost 1 base at V and 5 bases at J; junction bases unmatched: 5. Germline V gives CDR1 SGDLS, CDR2 YYNGEE. CDR3 length: 14 amino acids. The CDR3 region is CASSVRSGGETQYF. CDR3 DNA sequence: TGTGCCAGCAGCGTAAGGTCCGGGGGGGAGACCCAGTACTTC.

The chain carries TRBV28 and TRBJ1-5; 7 positions match TRBD1. The length of the CDR3 is 17 residues. Germline V CDR1 and CDR2: MDHEN, SYDVKM. Trimming removed 1 base from V and 3 bases from J; junction bases left unmatched: 9. In nucleotides, the CDR3 is TGTGCCAGCAGTTTATCGTCAGGGGGTTCCTTCAATCAGCCCCAGCATTTT. As protein: CASSLSSGGSFNQPQHF.

This clone occurred once. The J gene is TRBJ2-7, the V gene TRBV9; 7 nucleotides line up with TRBD2. Unmatched junction bases numbered 14, after V lost 4 bases and J lost 7 bases. Germline CDR1 reads SGDLS; CDR2 reads YYNGEE. The length of the CDR3 is 15 residues. The CDR3 loop is CASSTHGTTGLEQYF. For the CDR3, the DNA is TGTGCCAGCAGCACCCACGGGACTACGGGACTGGAGCAGTACTTC.

The chain carries TRBV6-5 and TRBJ1-1; D not resolved. The CDR3 sequence is 13 residues long. V gave up 0 bases and J gave up 7 bases, with 9 bases separating them. Germline CDR1 MNHEY, CDR2 SVGAGI. CDR3 sequence (DNA): TGTGCCAGCAGTTACTCGAACCGGAATGAAGCTTTCTTT. Amino acid sequence: CASSYSNRNEAFF.

V and J are TRBV28 and TRBJ2-7; no clear D. Germline values: CDR1 MDHEN, CDR2 SYDVKM. The CDR3 has 12 amino acids. V was cut by 6 bases and J by 6 bases, with 12 bases left in between. CDR3 region: CASSPRLGEQYF. CDR3 in DNA: TGTGCCAGCAGCCCCAGGTTGGGCGAGCAGTACTTC.

A few counts support this clone. Additional DNA sequences in this sample encode the identical CDR3. The CDR3 region is CASSLGRGYGYTF. The CDR3 DNA reads as TGTGCCAGCAGCTTGGGCAGGGGGTATGGCTACACCTTC. The rearrangement joins TRBV5-4 to TRBJ1-2; TRBD1 matches 7 bases. CDR3 length: 13 residues. The germline V gene has CDR1 SGHNT and CDR2 YYREEE (reference sequence). The V and J ends lost 0 bases and 5 bases, in that order; junction bases with no gene match: 1. The full variable domain, its missing parts supplied by reference TRBV5-4 and TRBJ1-2, is ETGVTQSPTHLIKTRGQQVTLRCSSQSGHNTVSWYQQALGQGPQFIFQYYREEENGRGNFPPRFSGLQFPNYSSELNVNALELDDSALYLCASSLGRGYGYTFGSGTRLTVV.

This rearrangement joins TRBV18 to TRBJ1-3; unclear D gene. The germline gives CDR1 KGHSH, CDR2 LQKENI. V was cut by 3 bases and J by 0 bases, with 12 bases left in between. This CDR3 is 16 amino acids long. The CDR3 DNA follows: TGTGCCAGCTCACCGCGGTACGTTAGCTCTGGAAACACCATATATTTT. Translating it yields CASSPRYVSSGNTIYF.

The chain recombines TRBV2 with TRBJ1-6, with no clear D. V gave up 8 bases and J gave up 5 bases, with 7 bases separating them. CDR3 length: 12 residues. Germline V gives CDR1 SNHLY, CDR2 FYNNEI. In DNA form, the CDR3 reads TGTGCCAGCGGTCGGGATAATTCACCCCTCCACTTT. Its protein is CASGRDNSPLHF.

The CDR3: CASSRPGGNTEAFF. The CDR3 bases are TGTGCCAGCAGCCGCCCGGGGGGTAACACTGAAGCTTTCTTT. The chain recombines TRBV6-5 with TRBJ1-1; maybe TRBD1 (5 bases). Deletions cut 6 bases from V and 2 bases from J, with 13 bases between. Germline CDR1 reads MNHEY; CDR2 reads SVGAGI. This CDR3 is 14 amino acids long.